This T cell receptor (beta chain) is drawn from a study of T cell responses to AZD1222 COVID-19 vaccine. About this clone: Its antigen is not known.

Assay used: immunoSEQ multiplex PCR; TCRdb lists only in-frame clones, some missing. The sample has roughly 130,000 clones; 85% to 90% are singletons. The CDR3 covers 15 residues. J was trimmed by 7 bases and V by 5 bases; bases with no gene match: 11. Germline V gene data show CDR1 as MNHEY and CDR2 as SVGAGI. Broader study findings: CD4 TCRs covered the whole spike, strongest at regions 160-218 and 743-854. An increase in Spike-specific TCR breadth and depth was observed after two AZD1222 doses. Donors, mostly white British, included more females; clonal diversity was possibly underestimated. Baseline antibody screening turned up just six or seven seropositive AZD1222 recipients.

The chain links TRBV6-5 to TRBJ2-3; 8 bases agree with TRBD1. Source: peripheral blood, taken on day 0 of AZD1222 vaccination. The TCR comes from an adult in good health. CDR3: CASSLGQGPFHTQYF. Here the CDR3 DNA reads TGTGCCAGCAGTCTCGGACAGGGACCTTTCCATACGCAGTATTTT.